The 23 T cell receptor beta chains presented below share a single source sample, sequenced in a study of blood T cell repertoires in COVID-19. Repertoires were generated with immunoSEQ multiplex PCR, while TCRdb's copy carries only in-frame clones and drops some. The sample lists around 75,000 clones, roughly 89% occurring once. Sequencing was done on a sample of peripheral blood. These receptors originate from a man in his fifties with acute or convalescent COVID-19.

The chain links TRBV11-3 to TRBJ1-3; weak D call: TRBD1 (5 bases). Trimming left V 5 bases short and J 0 bases short, with 17 bases between. The CDR3 runs to 17 residues. From germline, CDR1 is SGHNT and CDR2 YENEEA. The CDR3, as DNA: TGTGCCAGCAGCGGAAGATCAACAGGAGTCTCTGGAAACACCATATATTTT. Translation gives CASSGRSTGVSGNTIYF.

The CDR3 reads CASSLRGPGTHDGYTF. The CDR3 bases are TGTGCCAGCAGCTTAAGGGGGCCGGGGACTCACGATGGCTACACCTTC. V gene TRBV13 combines with J gene TRBJ1-2; the match to TRBD1 covers 7 bases. Germline CDR1 and CDR2: PRHDT and FYEKMQ (reference sequence). V was pared by 2 bases and J by 6 bases, with 12 bases of the junction left unmatched. The CDR3 covers 16 residues.

This clone was picked up a small number of times. This chain joins TRBV11-2 and TRBJ1-1; D not resolved. Trimming pared 5 bases from V and 4 bases from J, leaving 5 bases between. CDR1 is SGHAT, CDR2 FQNNGV, per germline. This CDR3 region has 11 residues. The CDR3 nucleotides read TGTGCCAGCAGCCCCCGCACTGAAGCTTTCTTT. It translates to CASSPRTEAFF.

Comments on this clone: The same CDR3 can be traced to other DNA sequences in this sample. The chain carries TRBV7-9 and TRBJ2-2, with D perhaps matching TRBD2 (5 bases). The V end lost 3 bases, the J end lost 0 bases, and 5 bases lay between the germline ends. The germline CDR1 and CDR2 sequences are SEHNR and FQNEAQ (reference sequence). The CDR3 has 14 amino acids. This CDR3 reads CASSLRANTGELFF. DNA for the CDR3: TGTGCCAGCAGCTTGAGGGCGAACACCGGGGAGCTGTTTTTT.

This rearrangement joins TRBV12-3 or TRBV12-4 to TRBJ2-5, with TRBD2 matching 7 bases. V trimming: 7 bases; J trimming: 3 bases; junction bases outside the gene matches: 2. This CDR3 region has 12 residues. The CDR3 region has the DNA TGTGCCAGCACAGCGGGGAAAGAGACCCAGTACTTC. Protein: CASTAGKETQYF.

The CDR3, as DNA: TGTGCCAGTAGTCTGGGACAGGGGGCCTACGAGCAGTACTTC. It is translated as CASSLGQGAYEQYF. The chain combines TRBV19 with TRBJ2-7; 11 bases line up with TRBD1. The germline gives CDR1 LNHDA, CDR2 SQIVND (reference sequence). CDR3 size: 14 residues. After removal of 5 bases from V and 2 bases from J, the junction contained 2 bases not matched to a gene.

This rearrangement joins TRBV3-1 (or the pseudogene TRBV3-2) to TRBJ1-5, with 7 nucleotides matching TRBD1. In germline, CDR1 is LGHDT, CDR2 YNNKEL (reference sequence). J lost 2 bases, V lost 2 bases, and 3 bases had no gene match. The CDR3 consists of 15 residues. CDR3 amino acids: CASSQRQGRNQPQHF. Here the CDR3 DNA reads TGTGCCAGCAGCCAACGACAGGGTCGCAATCAGCCCCAGCATTTT.

The chain joins TRBV7-6 to TRBJ2-1, with TRBD2 as a possible D gene (6 bases). This CDR3 is built from 14 residues. Per the germline V gene, CDR1 is SGHVS and CDR2 is FNYEAQ. Trimming took off 5 bases at V and 4 bases at J, with 12 bases between the two ends. For the CDR3, the DNA is TGTGCCAGCAGCAGGGACTCCGGGTACAATGAGCAGTTCTTC. This gives the protein CASSRDSGYNEQFF.

The genes are TRBV19 and TRBJ1-5; 7 bases align to TRBD1. CDR1 and CDR2 from the germline V gene are LNHDA and SQIVND (reference sequence). This CDR3 is 14 amino acids long. With V trimmed by 4 bases and J by 2 bases, 2 bases remained unmatched. DNA for the CDR3: TGTGCCAGTAGTAACACAGGGGGCAATCAGCCCCAGCATTTT. The encoded protein is CASSNTGGNQPQHF. Using reference TRBV19 and TRBJ1-5 for the parts outside the CDR3, the full variable domain is DGGITQSPKYLFRKEGQNVTLSCEQNLNHDAMYWYRQDPGQGLRLIYYSQIVNDFQKGDIAEGYSVSREKKESFPLTVTSAQKNPTAFYLCASSNTGGNQPQHFGDGTRLSIL.

The rearrangement links TRBV5-1 to TRBJ2-1; TRBD2 agrees at 12 bases. V shed 4 bases and J 3 bases; nucleotides not matched to a gene: 2. Germline values: CDR1 SGHRS, CDR2 YFSETQ. CDR3 length: 15 residues. CDR3 in DNA: TGCGCCAGCAGCCCGGGACTAGCGGGCTACAATGAGCAGTTCTTC. This gives the protein CASSPGLAGYNEQFF.

The chain couples TRBV15 to TRBJ2-7, with 7 bases identical to TRBD1. CDR1 LNHNV and CDR2 YYDKDF come from the germline V gene (reference sequence). The CDR3 extends over 15 amino acids. V dropped 1 base and J dropped 1; count of bases not matched to a gene: 4. The CDR3 is CATSRAKDRSYEQYF. CDR3 DNA sequence: TGTGCCACCAGCAGAGCGAAGGACAGGTCCTACGAGCAGTACTTC.

The chain employs TRBV6-5 and TRBJ1-5; possible D gene TRBD1, 5 bases. Per germline, CDR1 MNHEY and CDR2 SVGAGI. V lost 8 bases and J lost 0, with 14 bases in between. CDR3 length: 15 amino acids. For the CDR3, the DNA is TGTGCCAGCGGGCCGACAGTAGATAGCAATCAGCCCCAGCATTTT. Its translation: CASGPTVDSNQPQHF.

This chain links TRBV13 with TRBJ2-1; 7 nucleotides match TRBD2. J lost 0 bases, V lost 7 bases, and 6 bases had no gene match. The CDR3 contains 15 residues. CDR1 PRHDT and CDR2 FYEKMQ come from the germline V gene (reference sequence). This chain's CDR3 is CASTPGLHSYNEQFF. DNA of the CDR3: TGTGCCAGCACCCCGGGACTACACTCCTACAATGAGCAGTTCTTC. Full variable domain (outside the CDR3, taken from reference TRBV13 and TRBJ2-1): AAGVIQSPRHLIKEKRETATLKCYPIPRHDTVYWYQQGPGQDPQFLISFYEKMQSDKGSIPDRFSAQQFSDYHSELNMSSLELGDSALYFCASTPGLHSYNEQFFGPGTRLTVL.

The J gene is TRBJ1-1, the V gene TRBV19; TRBD1 aligns across 7 bases. Germline V gene sequence: CDR1 LNHDA, CDR2 SQIVND (reference sequence). J was trimmed by 4 bases and V by 4 bases; bases with no gene match: 6. The CDR3 spans 14 residues. CDR3 bases: TGTGCCAGTAGTAAAGGACAGGTGGGCACTGAAGCTTTCTTT. Its protein is CASSKGQVGTEAFF.

The CDR3 DNA sequence: TGTGCCAGCAGCTTGGGAAGGAGGGAAGTCGGCGGCTACACCTTC. This translates into CASSLGRREVGGYTF. The chain carries TRBV7-9 and TRBJ1-2; D unclear. The CDR3 is made up of 15 amino acids. CDR1 and CDR2 (germline): SEHNR, FQNEAQ (reference sequence). Trimming shortened V by 3 bases and J by 8 bases, and 19 bases separated the two germline ends.

The chain couples TRBV13 to TRBJ2-2; TRBD2 matches 7 bases. V was pared by 5 bases and J by 6 bases, with 12 bases of the junction left unmatched. The germline V gene encodes CDR1 PRHDT and CDR2 FYEKMQ (reference sequence). The CDR3 has 16 amino acids. The CDR3 loop reads CASSPRGSGFPGELFF. Here the CDR3 DNA reads TGTGCCAGCAGCCCCCGAGGTAGCGGGTTTCCCGGGGAGCTGTTTTTT.

CDR3: CATSGPTGEIGTDTQYF. In DNA form, the CDR3 reads TGTGCCACCAGTGGCCCAACAGGGGAGATTGGAACAGATACGCAGTATTTT. The chain couples TRBV24-1 to TRBJ2-3; TRBD1 aligns across 7 bases. Per germline, CDR1 KGHDR and CDR2 SFDVKD. CDR3 length: 17 amino acids. The junction had 13 bases not matched to a gene; V was cut back by 5 bases and J by 3 bases.

The J gene is TRBJ2-3, the V gene TRBV11-3, with 7 bases lining up with TRBD2. After removal of 5 bases from V and 6 bases from J, the junction contained 17 bases not matched to a gene. Looked up from germline, CDR1 is SGHNT and CDR2 is YENEEA. The CDR3 loop spans 17 amino acids. This CDR3 reads CASSPDGVGGPLDTQYF. CDR3 bases: TGTGCCAGCAGCCCGGATGGTGTGGGAGGGCCTCTCGATACGCAGTATTTT.

This clone appeared a few times. The chain carries TRBV6-2 or TRBV6-3 and TRBJ2-2; D unresolved. The V and J ends lost 0 bases and 1 base respectively, with 18 bases between them. Germline-derived CDR1 and CDR2 are MNHEY and SVGEGT. The CDR3 spans 19 residues. The CDR3 is CASSYSAAFPLGNTGELFF. The CDR3 bases are TGTGCCAGCAGTTACTCGGCAGCGTTCCCTTTGGGGAACACCGGGGAGCTGTTTTTT.

This chain uses TRBV29-1 with TRBJ1-2; 9 bases agree with TRBD1. The V and J ends lost 3 bases and 8 bases, in that order; junction bases with no gene match: 4. CDR3 length: 12 residues. CDR1 and CDR2 from the germline V gene are SQVTM and ANQGSEA. The CDR3 DNA follows: TGCAGCGTTGATGACAGGGGGGGAGGCTACACCTTC. Translating it yields CSVDDRGGGYTF.

The V and J genes are TRBV7-2 and TRBJ1-5; perhaps TRBD1 as D (6 bases). Germline loops: CDR1 SGHTA, CDR2 FQGNSA. Trimming removed 3 bases from V and 0 bases from J, with 6 bases in between. The CDR3 is made up of 14 amino acids. This CDR3 is CASSLDSSNQPQHF. The CDR3 DNA sequence: TGTGCCAGCAGCTTGGACAGTAGCAATCAGCCCCAGCATTTT.

This clone was counted a single time. This chain joins TRBV29-1 and TRBJ1-1; D is undetermined. V was clipped by 2 bases and J by 1 base, with 11 bases between them. Germline V gene lookup returns CDR1 SQVTM and CDR2 ANQGSEA. CDR3 length: 14 amino acids. The CDR3 coding sequence is TGCAGCGTTGAAAGACCAGACAAGAACACTGAAGCTTTCTTT. This encodes CSVERPDKNTEAFF.

The chain has TRBV6-5 and TRBJ2-7; possibly TRBD1 for D (5 bases). The CDR3 covers 14 residues. The V end lost 2 bases, the J end lost 3 bases, and 11 bases lay between the germline ends. Germline V CDR1 and CDR2: MNHEY, SVGAGI. CDR3 sequence reads: CASSYLAQGYEQYF. In DNA form, the CDR3 reads TGTGCCAGCAGTTACCTCGCGCAGGGCTACGAGCAGTACTTC.